The 17 T cell receptor beta chains given below trace back to one sample, sequenced in a study of blood T cell repertoires in COVID-19. Using immunoSEQ multiplex PCR, the repertoire was profiled, and TCRdb retains in-frame clones only, with some absent. The top ten clones hold 1.5% to 2% of a sample with approximately 150,000 clones, over 75% of them seen once. The specimen sequenced was peripheral blood. These receptors were obtained from a woman between 45 and 65 years old with acute or convalescent COVID-19.

This clone was observed a single time. CDR3 region: CASSLQGGRETQYF. The DNA for the CDR3 is TGTGCCAGCAGCCTACAAGGAGGAAGAGAGACCCAGTACTTC. The V gene is TRBV7-3, the J gene TRBJ2-5; tentative D call: TRBD2 (5 bases). This CDR3 spans 14 amino acids. The V end was cut by 5 bases, the J end by 4 bases, with 14 bases between. Looked up from germline, CDR1 is SGHTA and CDR2 is FQGTGA.

This rearrangement joins TRBV18 to TRBJ1-6, with 10 nucleotides matching TRBD1. Per the germline V gene, CDR1 is KGHSH and CDR2 is LQKENI. Unmatched junction bases numbered 11, after V lost 4 bases and J lost 8 bases. The CDR3 has 17 amino acids. The CDR3 is CASSRRQTTGGDSPLHF. The CDR3 DNA reads as TGTGCCAGCTCACGTCGCCAGACGACAGGGGGCGATTCACCCCTCCACTTT.

The chain carries TRBV6-1 and TRBJ2-2, with TRBD2 matching over 8 bases. V lost 4 bases and J lost 0; bases outside the gene matches: 4. CDR1 is MNHNS and CDR2 is SASEGT in the germline V gene. There are 16 residues in the CDR3. In nucleotides, the CDR3 is TGTGCCAGCAGTGGAACGGGACTAGCGAACACCGGGGAGCTGTTTTTT. Translated, it gives CASSGTGLANTGELFF.

This chain uses TRBV5-1 with TRBJ2-5; 7 nucleotides match TRBD2. J gave up 1 base and V 4 bases, and 4 bases lay outside the gene matches. The CDR3 consists of 14 residues. Germline V gene sequence: CDR1 SGHRS, CDR2 YFSETQ. CDR3 coding DNA: TGCGCCAGCAGCGCGGGACTACTCCAAGAGACCCAGTACTTC. This sequence encodes CASSAGLLQETQYF.

The chain couples TRBV30 to TRBJ1-5; 7 bases map to TRBD1. The junction had 4 bases not matched to a gene; V was cut back by 0 bases and J by 5 bases. The germline CDR1 and CDR2 sequences are GTSNPN and SVGIG (reference sequence). This CDR3 is built from 14 residues. The CDR3 here is CAWSVKGGYQPQHF. The CDR3 region has the DNA TGTGCCTGGAGTGTAAAAGGGGGCTATCAGCCCCAGCATTTT.

The chain recombines TRBV18 with TRBJ1-2; D unresolved. This CDR3 spans 17 amino acids. In germline, CDR1 is KGHSH, CDR2 LQKENI. The ends were cut back, 3 bases at V and 0 bases at J, with 17 bases in the middle. The CDR3 coding sequence is TGTGCCAGCTCACCTAATACGGGTACAATTACTAACTATGGCTACACCTTC. Translating gives CASSPNTGTITNYGYTF.

CDR3 bases: TGTGCCAGCAGTGATGGCAGGGGGCGCCCGGGGACTCAGCCCCAGCATTTT. Translation: CASSDGRGRPGTQPQHF. The chain employs TRBV2 and TRBJ1-5; the match to TRBD1 covers 8 bases. V shed 3 bases and J 6 bases; nucleotides not matched to a gene: 13. Germline V CDR1 and CDR2: SNHLY, FYNNEI. This CDR3 contains 17 residues.

The chain carries TRBV9 and TRBJ1-2, with TRBD1 matching 9 bases. V was pared by 4 bases and J by 3 bases, with 7 bases of the junction left unmatched. Germline assignment: CDR1 SGDLS and CDR2 YYNGEE. CDR3 length equals 15 residues. The CDR3 spells CASSLSTGGDYGYTF. For the CDR3, the DNA is TGTGCCAGCAGCTTATCGACAGGGGGGGACTATGGCTACACCTTC.

The chain recombines TRBV28 with TRBJ1-4; maybe TRBD1 (6 bases). This CDR3 contains 12 residues. V gave up 3 bases and J gave up 10 bases, with 9 bases separating them. The germline V gene encodes CDR1 MDHEN and CDR2 SYDVKM. The CDR3 nucleotides read TGTGCCAGCAGTTTGGGACAAGTAAAACTGTTTTTT. Translation: CASSLGQVKLFF.

The chain has TRBV3-1 (or the pseudogene TRBV3-2) and TRBJ1-1, with TRBD1 as a possible D gene (6 bases). V lost 1 base and J 4 bases, leaving 7 bases between the germline ends. There are 13 residues in the CDR3. From germline, CDR1 is LGHDT and CDR2 YNNKEL (reference sequence). CDR3 protein: CASSQGTVTEAFF. The CDR3 nucleotides read TGTGCCAGCAGCCAAGGGACAGTCACTGAAGCTTTCTTT.

The V and J genes are TRBV5-6 and TRBJ2-1, with 8 bases fitting TRBD2. The J segment lost 6 bases and the V segment lost 0 bases, leaving 2 bases of the junction unmatched. CDR3 length: 14 amino acids. In germline, CDR1 is SGHDT, CDR2 YYEEEE. In DNA form, the CDR3 reads TGTGCCAGCAGCTTGGGGACTAGCAGCAATGAGCAGTTCTTC. Translation gives CASSLGTSSNEQFF.

The CDR3 spells CASSLLGQEYGYTF. The CDR3 bases are TGCGCCAGCAGCTTGCTGGGACAGGAGTATGGCTACACCTTC. J is TRBJ1-2 and V is TRBV5-1; 8 bases map to TRBD1. CDR3 length: 14 residues. Germline V gene data show CDR1 as SGHRS and CDR2 as YFSETQ. J was trimmed by 5 bases and V by 1 base; bases with no gene match: 4.

The genes are TRBV27 and TRBJ1-1, with a tentative D call TRBD1 (6 bases). The V end was cut by 4 bases, the J end by 5 bases, with 11 bases between. CDR1 and CDR2 (germline): MNHEY, SMNVEV (reference sequence). There are 13 residues in the CDR3. The CDR3 reads CASSYRVVTEAFF. The CDR3 region has the DNA TGTGCCAGCAGTTACAGGGTCGTAACTGAAGCTTTCTTT.

The chain carries TRBV14 and TRBJ1-6; D unresolved. The CDR3 sequence is 14 residues long. Trimming pared 0 bases from V and 11 bases from J, leaving 11 bases between. Germline assignment: CDR1 SGHDN and CDR2 FVKESK. CDR3 in amino acids: CASSQESEVPPLHF. Here the CDR3 DNA reads TGTGCCAGCAGCCAAGAGAGTGAAGTCCCACCCCTCCACTTT.

The rearrangement links TRBV5-1 to TRBJ2-2; 9 bases fit TRBD2. Germline lookup yields CDR1 SGHRS and CDR2 YFSETQ. J lost 4 bases, V lost 5 bases, and 15 bases had no gene match. The CDR3 runs 18 residues. The CDR3 region has the DNA TGCGCCAGCAGATTTGCCGGGACTAGCAGGCGGGTCACCGGGGAGCTGTTTTTT. Protein product: CASRFAGTSRRVTGELFF.

This chain links TRBV2 with TRBJ2-1; 8 bases line up with TRBD2. With V trimmed by 6 bases and J by 0 bases, 10 bases remained unmatched. The germline CDR1 and CDR2 sequences are SNHLY and FYNNEI. This CDR3 comprises 17 residues. CDR3 sequence reads: CASSRLAGGFSYNEQFF. CDR3 in DNA: TGTGCCAGCAGCCGGCTGGCGGGGGGTTTCTCCTACAATGAGCAGTTCTTC.

The J gene is TRBJ2-4, the V gene TRBV4-1, with 8 positions matching TRBD1. The CDR3 runs 14 residues. Germline CDR1 and CDR2: MGHRA and YSYEKL. Trimming cost V 1 base and J 6 bases; bases outside gene matches: 2. The CDR3 DNA reads as TGCGCCAGCAGCCAAGGGGACAGGACAAACATTCAGTACTTC. This encodes CASSQGDRTNIQYF.